Presented here are 32 T cell receptor beta chains from one specimen sequenced in a study of brain T cells in children with intractable seizures. Using immunoSEQ multiplex PCR, the repertoire was profiled, and TCRdb retains in-frame clones only, with some absent. The table records 110,000 or so clones, approximately 94% of them present only once. This sample comprised peripheral blood, obtained at surgery. The receptors here all came from a boy under two years old with hemimegalencephaly and intractable seizures.

This chain joins TRBV9 and TRBJ2-3; 11 bases match TRBD2. V lost 1 base to trimming and J lost 5 bases; unmatched junction nucleotides: 6. Germline-derived CDR1 and CDR2 are SGDLS and YYNGEE. The CDR3 length is 16 residues. For the CDR3, the DNA is TGTGCCAGCAGCGTAAAGTCCCTAGCGGGAGGAGATACGCAGTATTTT. Amino acids: CASSVKSLAGGDTQYF.

This chain joins TRBV5-4 and TRBJ1-1, with D perhaps TRBD1 (5 bases). Germline V CDR1 and CDR2: SGHNT, YYREEE (reference sequence). The CDR3 is 14 amino acids. V gave up 0 bases and J gave up 0 bases, with 6 bases separating them. The CDR3: CASSLGRVNTEAFF. The CDR3 region has the DNA TGTGCCAGCAGCTTGGGCAGGGTGAACACTGAAGCTTTCTTT.

The chain links TRBV7-2 to TRBJ1-1, with unresolved D. Germline V gives CDR1 SGHTA, CDR2 FQGNSA. Trimming removed 5 bases at V and 4 bases at J, with 8 bases between. This CDR3 region has 12 residues. In DNA form, the CDR3 reads TGTGCCAGCAGCCATGGGAGCACTGAAGCTTTCTTT. Protein: CASSHGSTEAFF.

Only one count was recorded for this clone. The gene calls are TRBV11-2 and TRBJ2-5; no firm D call. V lost 4 bases and J 1 base, leaving 7 bases between the germline ends. This CDR3 comprises 13 residues. Germline V gives CDR1 SGHAT, CDR2 FQNNGV. CDR3 bases: TGTGCCAGCAGCTGGAGCCCCCAAGAGACCCAGTACTTC. The encoded protein is CASSWSPQETQYF.

The CDR3 reads CASSFPSEKSSYEQYF. DNA for the CDR3: TGTGCCAGCAGCTTCCCCTCTGAGAAGAGCTCCTACGAGCAGTACTTC. V is TRBV7-9 and J is TRBJ2-7; no firm D call. The germline V gene has CDR1 SEHNR and CDR2 FQNEAQ (reference sequence). This CDR3 has 16 residues. Between the trimmed V and J ends, which lost 3 bases and 0 bases, there was a span of 15 bases.

V usage is TRBV4-2 and J usage is TRBJ2-4, with 14 bases that match TRBD2. The ends lost 4 bases at V and 0 bases at J; junction bases unmatched: 11. The germline V gene encodes CDR1 LGHNA and CDR2 YNFKEQ. The CDR3 spans 20 residues. CDR3 amino acids: CASSPRTSGRTEVAKNIQYF. The CDR3 DNA is TGTGCCAGCAGCCCCCGGACTAGCGGGAGGACCGAGGTAGCCAAAAACATTCAGTACTTC.

This clone is a singleton in its sample. This rearrangement joins TRBV29-1 to TRBJ2-3, with 9 nucleotides matching TRBD1. The CDR3 contains 15 residues. Germline CDR1 SQVTM, CDR2 ANQGSEA. V gave up 6 bases and J gave up 0 bases; unmatched junction bases: 7. The CDR3 sequence is CSVTVGQGSTDTQYF. The CDR3 DNA reads as TGCAGCGTCACAGTCGGACAGGGGAGCACAGATACGCAGTATTTT.

For this clone: In the same sample, other DNA sequences code for this CDR3. The chain employs TRBV6-6 and TRBJ2-7; D possibly uses TRBD1 or TRBD2 (5 bases each). This CDR3 is 14 amino acids long. Germline V gene lookup returns CDR1 MNHNY and CDR2 SVGAGI (reference sequence). V was clipped by 0 bases and J by 3 bases, with 9 bases between them. The CDR3 coding sequence is TGTGCCAGCAGTTACTCGGTTGGGGGCTACGAGCAGTACTTC. Amino acid sequence: CASSYSVGGYEQYF.

This chain joins TRBV7-9 and TRBJ1-5, with D maybe TRBD1 (6 bases). The V end lost 5 bases, the J end lost 2 bases, and 10 bases lay between the germline ends. Looked up from germline, CDR1 is SEHNR and CDR2 is FQNEAQ (reference sequence). The CDR3 extends over 14 amino acids. CDR3 loop: CASSPQGGNQPQHF. The CDR3 DNA reads TGTGCCAGCAGCCCACAGGGCGGCAATCAGCCCCAGCATTTT.

The rearrangement uses TRBV6-5 and TRBJ2-1; D uncertain. V lost 2 bases, J lost 10 bases, and 12 bases lay in between. CDR3 size: 13 residues. Germline CDR1 and CDR2: MNHEY and SVGAGI. CDR3 DNA sequence: TGTGCCAGCAGTTACGCTCGGACCTGGGAGCAGTTCTTC. Translation: CASSYARTWEQFF.

This chain joins TRBV24-1 and TRBJ1-2; a weak D match, TRBD1 (6 bases). Deletions cut 2 bases from V and 6 bases from J, with 12 bases between. CDR3 length: 14 amino acids. The germline V gene has CDR1 KGHDR and CDR2 SFDVKD. The CDR3 reads CATSDSGAAHGYTF. DNA of the CDR3: TGTGCCACCAGTGATTCAGGGGCGGCGCATGGCTACACCTTC.

This clone has a handful of counts. This rearrangement joins TRBV6-2 or TRBV6-3 to TRBJ1-6; the D gene is possibly TRBD1 (5 bases). This CDR3 region has 16 residues. V lost 5 bases and J lost 6, with 17 bases in between. In germline, CDR1 is MNHEY, CDR2 SVGEGT. The CDR3 region has the DNA TGTGCCAGCAGTGACGACAGCTCGGGCGTTAATTCACCCCTCCACTTT. It translates to CASSDDSSGVNSPLHF.

The chain carries TRBV28 and TRBJ2-3; 9 bases line up with TRBD1. V shed 3 bases, J shed 0 bases, and the junction held 7 bases outside the gene matches. The V gene's germline CDR1 is MDHEN and CDR2 SYDVKM. The length of the CDR3 is 17 residues. CDR3 loop: CASSFGPTGGSTDTQYF. In DNA form, the CDR3 reads TGTGCCAGCAGTTTTGGTCCGACAGGGGGTAGCACAGATACGCAGTATTTT.

V and J are TRBV11-3 and TRBJ2-7, with D possibly being TRBD1 or TRBD2 (5 bases each). With 0 bases removed from V and 0 bases from J, the gap between germline ends came to 15 bases. The CDR3 sequence is 17 residues long. CDR1 is SGHNT, CDR2 YENEEA, per germline. CDR3 nucleotides: TGTGCCAGCAGCTTAGATGGGACGCGGCCGAGCTCCTACGAGCAGTACTTC. Translated: CASSLDGTRPSSYEQYF.

The chain is built from TRBV7-9 and TRBJ2-5; D is possibly TRBD2 (5 bases). Germline CDR1 and CDR2: SEHNR and FQNEAQ (reference sequence). This CDR3 region has 14 residues. Trimming cost V 4 bases and J 4 bases, with 13 bases left between them. CDR3 bases: TGTGCCAGCAGCTCACTAGGAGAGGGAGAGACCCAGTACTTC. It translates to CASSSLGEGETQYF.

The V call is TRBV19, the J call TRBJ2-3; D possibly corresponds to TRBD1 (6 bases). Deletions cut 6 bases from V and 0 bases from J, with 10 bases between. The CDR3 is 14 amino acids. Germline CDR1 reads LNHDA; CDR2 reads SQIVND (reference sequence). CDR3 DNA sequence: TGTGCCAGTAGCTTGGGACATAGCACAGATACGCAGTATTTT. Its protein product is CASSLGHSTDTQYF.

The table lists this clone with a count of one. The V gene is TRBV28, the J gene TRBJ2-5; 10 bases fit TRBD1. Losses at the gene ends were 4 bases for V and 5 bases for J; bases not matched to a gene: 10. The CDR3 covers 16 residues. Germline V CDR1 and CDR2: MDHEN, SYDVKM. CDR3 loop: CASSSPGQGWRETQYF. The CDR3 DNA reads TGTGCCAGCAGTTCCCCGGGACAGGGGTGGCGGGAGACCCAGTACTTC.

V gene TRBV12-5 combines with J gene TRBJ2-1; D uncertain. The CDR3 is made up of 15 amino acids. V gave up 1 base and J gave up 2 bases, with 9 bases separating them. In germline, CDR1 is LGHNT, CDR2 FRNRAP. CDR3 bases: TGTGCTAGTGGTTTGGGGGTGCGACCCTACAATGAGCAGTTCTTC. It codes for CASGLGVRPYNEQFF.

The chain recombines TRBV4-3 with TRBJ1-1; D not certain. The CDR3 runs 16 residues. V shed 2 bases and J shed 3 bases, with 16 bases lying between them. The germline V gene has CDR1 LGHNA and CDR2 YSLEER. DNA of the CDR3: TGCGCCAGCAGCCAACAACTCGACGGACGGGACACTGAAGCTTTCTTT. Amino acids: CASSQQLDGRDTEAFF.

The rearrangement uses TRBV30 and TRBJ1-2; D perhaps matches TRBD1 (5 bases). Germline V gene lookup returns CDR1 GTSNPN and CDR2 SVGIG (reference sequence). This CDR3 has 13 amino acids. V was clipped by 2 bases and J by 8 bases, with 15 bases between them. CDR3 protein: CAWSRDSMGGYTF. CDR3 coding DNA: TGTGCCTGGAGTAGAGACAGTATGGGCGGCTACACCTTC.

The chain uses TRBV6-5 and TRBJ1-2; no firm D call. The CDR3 totals 13 residues. Germline CDR1 reads MNHEY; CDR2 reads SVGAGI. V was pared by 2 bases and J by 8 bases, with 12 bases between. The CDR3 nucleotides are TGTGCCAGCAGTTACGGGGTGGGAAGCGGCTACACCTTC. Translated, it gives CASSYGVGSGYTF.

The chain joins TRBV4-1 to TRBJ2-1; D is ambiguous. The CDR3 runs to 14 residues. V lost 0 bases, J lost 2 bases, and 5 bases lay in between. The germline gives CDR1 MGHRA, CDR2 YSYEKL. CDR3 amino acids: CASSQDPAYNEQFF. The CDR3 DNA reads as TGCGCCAGCAGCCAAGATCCGGCCTACAATGAGCAGTTCTTC.

This chain links TRBV28 with TRBJ2-5; 7 bases align to TRBD2. CDR1 MDHEN and CDR2 SYDVKM come from the germline V gene. The trim removed 3 bases at V and 1 base at J, leaving 8 bases unmatched. This CDR3 is built from 16 residues. As DNA, the CDR3 is TGTGCCAGCAGTTTGGGGGGGACGGTGCTCCAAGAGACCCAGTACTTC. Encoded protein: CASSLGGTVLQETQYF. Full variable domain (outside the CDR3, taken from reference TRBV28 and TRBJ2-5): DVKVTQSSRYLVKRTGEKVFLECVQDMDHENMFWYRQDPGLGLRLIYFSYDVKMKEKGDIPEGYSVSREKKERFSLILESASTNQTSMYLCASSLGGTVLQETQYFGPGTRLLVL.

This chain connects TRBV28 to TRBJ1-2; TRBD1 matches 7 bases. V lost 7 bases and J lost 4; bases outside the gene matches: 9. Germline lookup yields CDR1 MDHEN and CDR2 SYDVKM. The CDR3 extends over 14 amino acids. Here the CDR3 DNA reads TGTGCCAGCACCCTCACGGACAGGACCTATGGCTACACCTTC. It yields the protein CASTLTDRTYGYTF.

V usage is TRBV7-3 and J usage is TRBJ2-5, with TRBD1 matching over 10 bases. V shed 2 bases and J 3 bases; nucleotides not matched to a gene: 6. The germline V gene encodes CDR1 SGHTA and CDR2 FQGTGA. This CDR3 has 16 amino acids. CDR3 in amino acids: CASSLYPGTGEETQYF. The CDR3 DNA follows: TGTGCCAGCAGCTTATATCCAGGGACAGGGGAAGAGACCCAGTACTTC.

The rearrangement uses TRBV7-2 and TRBJ2-5; TRBD2 agrees at 11 bases. This CDR3 has 17 amino acids. Trimming cost V 3 bases and J 5 bases; bases outside gene matches: 11. Germline assignment: CDR1 SGHTA and CDR2 FQGNSA. DNA for the CDR3: TGTGCCAGCAGCTTGAGGACTAGCGGGCAAAAATGGGAGACCCAGTACTTC. This sequence encodes CASSLRTSGQKWETQYF.

V is TRBV4-1 and J is TRBJ1-1, with a weak D call TRBD1 (6 bases). The CDR3 totals 14 residues. Between the trimmed V and J ends, which lost 1 base and 3 bases, there was a span of 9 bases. The germline V gene has CDR1 MGHRA and CDR2 YSYEKL. The CDR3 DNA follows: TGCGCCAGCAGCCAAGGGACAGCAGACACTGAAGCTTTCTTT. It specifies CASSQGTADTEAFF.

This clone was seen a single time. The chain combines TRBV27 with TRBJ2-7; 8 bases match TRBD2. The germline V gene encodes CDR1 MNHEY and CDR2 SMNVEV (reference sequence). The ends lost 5 bases at V and 7 bases at J; junction bases unmatched: 7. CDR3 size: 13 residues. CDR3 in amino acids: CASSRSGGREQYF. The CDR3 coding sequence is TGTGCCAGCAGTCGATCGGGAGGGCGTGAGCAGTACTTC.

The V gene is TRBV5-4, the J gene TRBJ2-7; D is unresolved. The germline V and J ends were trimmed by 3 bases and 3 bases, with 16 bases remaining between them. Germline V lookup: CDR1 SGHNT, CDR2 YYREEE (reference sequence). There are 15 residues in the CDR3. Here the CDR3 reads CASSSPKDRIYEQYF. DNA for the CDR3: TGTGCCAGCAGCTCCCCAAAGGATCGTATCTACGAGCAGTACTTC.

This clone was seen once. The chain recombines TRBV6-5 with TRBJ2-3, with D possibly matching TRBD2 (5 bases). This CDR3 is 15 amino acids long. Trimming shortened V by 1 base and J by 5 bases, and 13 bases separated the two germline ends. Germline V gene lookup returns CDR1 MNHEY and CDR2 SVGAGI. In DNA, the CDR3 is TGTGCCAGCAGTTACTACGGGGTTATAGGAGATACGCAGTATTTT. Translated, it gives CASSYYGVIGDTQYF.

V and J are TRBV28 and TRBJ1-2; no clear D. Germline CDR1 reads MDHEN; CDR2 reads SYDVKM. The CDR3 loop spans 13 amino acids. V shed 6 bases and J shed 4 bases, with 12 bases lying between them. The CDR3 is CASRPTTSYGYTF. The CDR3 DNA sequence: TGTGCCAGCAGACCCACGACGAGCTATGGCTACACCTTC.

This chain uses TRBV20-1 with TRBJ2-5, with TRBD2 identical over 10 bases. Per the germline V gene, CDR1 is DFQATT and CDR2 is SNEGSKA (reference sequence). This CDR3 is built from 14 residues. J was trimmed by 5 bases and V by 3 bases; bases with no gene match: 6. The CDR3 nucleotides read TGCAGTGCTAGTGGGCTAGCGGGAGAGGAGACCCAGTACTTC. Protein: CSASGLAGEETQYF.